The next 4 T cell receptor beta chains were all read from a single sample in a study of early T cells in non-severe SARS-CoV-2 infection. Each CDR3 protein gets one entry after TCRdb re-called the 5' RACE reads with MiXCR. Seen here are tens of thousands of distinct CDR3 sequences, 10% to 15% observed once, and the top ten hold 3.5% to 5%. The sequenced sample consisted of whole blood. The receptors originated from an adult who was a healthcare worker with PCR-confirmed SARS-CoV-2 infection or an uninfected control (not recorded which).

This clonotype was counted between two and nine times. This chain joins TRBV6-5 and TRBJ2-7; the match to TRBD2 covers 7 bases. Looked up from germline, CDR1 is MNHEY and CDR2 is SVGAGI. V dropped 6 bases and J dropped 4; count of bases not matched to a gene: 15. The CDR3 totals 16 residues. The CDR3 is CASRPLTGGTFYEQYF. The CDR3 bases are TGTGCCAGCAGACCCCTGACGGGGGGTACATTTTACGAGCAGTACTTC.

Notes on this clonotype: The junction and the germline gene differ at one end; a read error may be behind it. J is TRBJ2-7 and V is TRBV5-5, with 8 bases identical to TRBD1. Germline CDR1 and CDR2: SGHKS and YYEKEE (reference sequence). This CDR3 is 15 amino acids long. CDR3 sequence reads: CASSRLDRVAYEQHF. The DNA of the CDR3 is TGTGCCAGCAGCAGACTGGACAGGGTGGCCTACGAGCAGCACTTC.

As concerns this clonotype: Sequence at one end of the junction differs from germline and may be a read error. The rearrangement joins TRBV20-1 to TRBJ1-5; D is possibly TRBD1 (5 bases). Germline CDR1 reads DFQATT; CDR2 reads SNEGSKA (reference sequence). The CDR3 extends over 15 amino acids. In DNA form, the CDR3 reads TGCAGTGCTAGAGGGCAGGGAGTAGGTAATCAGCCCCAGCAATTT. It translates to CSARGQGVGNQPQQF.

V usage is TRBV18 and J usage is TRBJ1-4; possibly TRBD1 for D (6 bases). The length of the CDR3 is 16 residues. V dropped 0 bases and J dropped 4 bases, with 12 bases sitting between them. The germline V gene has CDR1 KGHSH and CDR2 LQKENI. Here the CDR3 DNA reads TGTGCCAGCTCACCACCGCGGGGGCCGGATAATGAAAAACTGTTTTTT. It specifies CASSPPRGPDNEKLFF.